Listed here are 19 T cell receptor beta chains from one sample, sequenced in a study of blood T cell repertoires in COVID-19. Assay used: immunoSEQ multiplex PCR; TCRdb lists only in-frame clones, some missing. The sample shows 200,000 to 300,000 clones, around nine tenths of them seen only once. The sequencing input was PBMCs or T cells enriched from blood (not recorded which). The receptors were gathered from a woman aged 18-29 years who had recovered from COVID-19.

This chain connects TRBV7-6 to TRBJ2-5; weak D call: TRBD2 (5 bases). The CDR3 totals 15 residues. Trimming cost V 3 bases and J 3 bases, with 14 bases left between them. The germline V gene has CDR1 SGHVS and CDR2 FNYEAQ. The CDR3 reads CASSLANGLEETQYF. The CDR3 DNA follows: TGTGCCAGCAGCTTGGCGAACGGACTGGAAGAGACCCAGTACTTC.

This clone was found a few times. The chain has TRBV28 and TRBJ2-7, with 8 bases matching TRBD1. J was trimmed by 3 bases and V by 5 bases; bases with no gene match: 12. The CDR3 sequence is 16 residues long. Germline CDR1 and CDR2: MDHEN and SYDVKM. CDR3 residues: CASSSQTPGGRYEQYF. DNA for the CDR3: TGTGCCAGCAGTAGTCAAACCCCAGGGGGCCGCTACGAGCAGTACTTC.

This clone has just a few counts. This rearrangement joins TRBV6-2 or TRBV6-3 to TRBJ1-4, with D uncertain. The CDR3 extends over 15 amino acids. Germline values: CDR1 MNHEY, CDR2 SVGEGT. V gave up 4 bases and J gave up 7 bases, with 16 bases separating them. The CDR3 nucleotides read TGTGCCAGCAGTTCGTTCGTGCGGGTCGGTGAAAAACTGTTTTTT. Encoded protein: CASSSFVRVGEKLFF.

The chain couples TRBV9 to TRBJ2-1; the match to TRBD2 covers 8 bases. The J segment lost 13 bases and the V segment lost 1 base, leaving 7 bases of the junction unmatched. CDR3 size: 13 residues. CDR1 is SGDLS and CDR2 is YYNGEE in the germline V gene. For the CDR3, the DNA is TGTGCCAGCAGCGTACTCAGCGGGGGCCCTCAGTTCTTC. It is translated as CASSVLSGGPQFF.

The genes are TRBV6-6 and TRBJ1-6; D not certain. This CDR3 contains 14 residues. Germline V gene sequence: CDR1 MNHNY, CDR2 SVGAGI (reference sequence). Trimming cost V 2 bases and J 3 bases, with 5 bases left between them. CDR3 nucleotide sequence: TGTGCCAGCAGTTACACCAGCTATAATTCACCCCTCCACTTT. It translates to CASSYTSYNSPLHF.

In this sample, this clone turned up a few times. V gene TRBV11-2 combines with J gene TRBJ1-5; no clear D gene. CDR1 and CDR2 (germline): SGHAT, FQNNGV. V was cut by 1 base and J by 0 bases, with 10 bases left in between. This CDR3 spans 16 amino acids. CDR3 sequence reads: CASSLGGSYSNQPQHF. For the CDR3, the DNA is TGTGCCAGCAGCTTAGGCGGCAGTTATAGCAATCAGCCCCAGCATTTT.

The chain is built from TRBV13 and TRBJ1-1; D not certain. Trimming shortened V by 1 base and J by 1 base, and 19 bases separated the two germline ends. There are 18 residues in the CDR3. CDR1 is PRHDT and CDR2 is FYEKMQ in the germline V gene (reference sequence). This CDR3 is CASSLVPVGDLSNTEAFF. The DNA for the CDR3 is TGTGCCAGCAGCTTAGTGCCAGTGGGAGATCTATCGAACACTGAAGCTTTCTTT.

CDR3: CASSPAGLSYNEQFF. The CDR3 region has the DNA TGTGCCAGCAGCCCTGCGGGACTCTCCTACAATGAGCAGTTCTTC. The gene calls are TRBV7-2 and TRBJ2-1; possible D gene TRBD2, 6 bases. V was clipped by 5 bases and J by 0 bases, with 11 bases between them. Per germline, CDR1 SGHTA and CDR2 FQGNSA. This CDR3 is built from 15 residues. The whole variable domain, remainder taken from reference TRBV7-2 and TRBJ2-1, is GAGVSQSPSNKVTEKGKDVELRCDPISGHTALYWYRQSLGQGLEFLIYFQGNSAPDKSGLPSDRFSAERTGGSVSTLTIQRTQQEDSAVYLCASSPAGLSYNEQFFGPGTRLTVL.

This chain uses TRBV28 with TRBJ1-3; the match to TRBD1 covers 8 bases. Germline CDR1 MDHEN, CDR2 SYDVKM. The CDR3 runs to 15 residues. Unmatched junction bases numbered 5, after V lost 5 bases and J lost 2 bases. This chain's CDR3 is CASSRRTGPGNTIYF. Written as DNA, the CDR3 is TGTGCCAGCAGTCGCAGGACAGGGCCTGGAAACACCATATATTTT.

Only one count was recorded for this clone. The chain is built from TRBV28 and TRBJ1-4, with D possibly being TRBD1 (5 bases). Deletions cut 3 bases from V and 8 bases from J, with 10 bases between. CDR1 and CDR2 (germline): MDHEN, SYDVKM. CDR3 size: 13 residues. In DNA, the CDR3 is TGTGCCAGCAGTTTGGGGGACTTCGAAAAACTGTTTTTT. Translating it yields CASSLGDFEKLFF. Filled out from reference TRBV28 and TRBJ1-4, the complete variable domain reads DVKVTQSSRYLVKRTGEKVFLECVQDMDHENMFWYRQDPGLGLRLIYFSYDVKMKEKGDIPEGYSVSREKKERFSLILESASTNQTSMYLCASSLGDFEKLFFGSGTQLSVL.

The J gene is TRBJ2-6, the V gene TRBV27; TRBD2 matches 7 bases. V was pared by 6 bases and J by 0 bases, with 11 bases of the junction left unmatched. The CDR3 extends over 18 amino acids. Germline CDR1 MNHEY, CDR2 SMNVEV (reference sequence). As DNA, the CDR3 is TGTGCCAGCAGGCCGTGGGGGGGGAGCCCCTCTGGGGCCAACGTCCTGACTTTC. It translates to CASRPWGGSPSGANVLTF.

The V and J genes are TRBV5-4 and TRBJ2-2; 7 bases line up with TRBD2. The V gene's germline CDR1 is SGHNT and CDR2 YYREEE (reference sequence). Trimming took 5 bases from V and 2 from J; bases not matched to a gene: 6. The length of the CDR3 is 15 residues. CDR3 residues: CASRPGTINTGELFF. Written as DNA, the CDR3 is TGTGCCAGCAGACCCGGGACTATCAACACCGGGGAGCTGTTTTTT.

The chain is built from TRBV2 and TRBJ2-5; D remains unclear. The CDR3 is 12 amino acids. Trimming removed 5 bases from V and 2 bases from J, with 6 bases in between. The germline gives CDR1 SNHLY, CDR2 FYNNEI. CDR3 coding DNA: TGTGCCAGCAGTTCGGAGCAAGAGACCCAGTACTTC. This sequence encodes CASSSEQETQYF.

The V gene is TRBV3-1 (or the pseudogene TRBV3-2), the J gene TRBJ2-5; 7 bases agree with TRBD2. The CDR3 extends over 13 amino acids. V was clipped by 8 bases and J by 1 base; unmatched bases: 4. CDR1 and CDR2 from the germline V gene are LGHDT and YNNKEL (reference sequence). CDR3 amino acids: CASRGEPQETQYF. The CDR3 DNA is TGTGCCAGCCGGGGGGAACCCCAAGAGACCCAGTACTTC.

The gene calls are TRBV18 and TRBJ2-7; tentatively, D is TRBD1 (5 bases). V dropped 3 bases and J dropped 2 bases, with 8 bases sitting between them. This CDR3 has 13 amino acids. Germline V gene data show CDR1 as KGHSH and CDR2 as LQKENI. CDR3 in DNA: TGTGCCAGCTCACCCAACAGGCCCTACGAGCAGTACTTC. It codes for CASSPNRPYEQYF.

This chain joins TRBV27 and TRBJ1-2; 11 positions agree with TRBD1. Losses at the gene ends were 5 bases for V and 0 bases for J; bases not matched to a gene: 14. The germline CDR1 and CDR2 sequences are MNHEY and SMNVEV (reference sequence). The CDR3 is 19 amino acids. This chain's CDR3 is CASSRRPGQGGSSNYGYTF. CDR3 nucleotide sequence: TGTGCCAGCAGTCGAAGGCCGGGACAGGGGGGCAGCTCTAACTATGGCTACACCTTC.

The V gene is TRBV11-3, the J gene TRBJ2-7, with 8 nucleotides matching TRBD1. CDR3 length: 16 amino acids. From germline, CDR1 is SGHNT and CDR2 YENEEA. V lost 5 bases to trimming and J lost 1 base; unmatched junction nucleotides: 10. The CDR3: CASSQYRDRPSYEQYF. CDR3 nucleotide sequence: TGTGCCAGCAGCCAATACCGGGACAGGCCATCCTACGAGCAGTACTTC.

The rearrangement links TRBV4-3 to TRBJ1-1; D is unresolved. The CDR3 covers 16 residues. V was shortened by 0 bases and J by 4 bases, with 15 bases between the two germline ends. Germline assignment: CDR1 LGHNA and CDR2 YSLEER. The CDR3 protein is CASSQDDKHGSTEAFF. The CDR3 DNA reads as TGCGCCAGCAGCCAAGATGATAAACACGGGTCCACTGAAGCTTTCTTT.

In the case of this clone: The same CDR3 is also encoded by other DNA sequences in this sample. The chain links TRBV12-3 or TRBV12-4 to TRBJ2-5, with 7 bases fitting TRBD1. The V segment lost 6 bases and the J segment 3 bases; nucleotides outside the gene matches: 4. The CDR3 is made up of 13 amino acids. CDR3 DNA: TGTGCCAGCAGCCGGGACAGAAAAGAGACCCAGTACTTC. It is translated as CASSRDRKETQYF.